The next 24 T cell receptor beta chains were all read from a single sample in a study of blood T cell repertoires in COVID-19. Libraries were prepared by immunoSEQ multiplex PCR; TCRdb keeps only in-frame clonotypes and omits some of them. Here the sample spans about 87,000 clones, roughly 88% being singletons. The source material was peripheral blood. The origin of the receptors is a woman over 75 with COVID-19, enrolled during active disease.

Here the CDR3 DNA reads TGTGCCAGCAGTTTAGACAGGGTCTTTGGCTACACCTTC. Residues: CASSLDRVFGYTF. The rearrangement links TRBV12-3 or TRBV12-4 to TRBJ1-2; D may be TRBD1 (6 bases). The CDR3 sequence is 13 residues long. V was cut by 1 base and J by 7 bases, with 10 bases left in between.

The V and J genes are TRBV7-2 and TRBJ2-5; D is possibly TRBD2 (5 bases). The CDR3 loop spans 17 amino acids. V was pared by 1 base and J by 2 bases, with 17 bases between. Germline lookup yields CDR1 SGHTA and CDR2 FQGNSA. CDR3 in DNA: TGTGCCAGCAGCTTAGGGCCTCCGAGCGGTGGGCAAGAGACCCAGTACTTC. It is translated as CASSLGPPSGGQETQYF.

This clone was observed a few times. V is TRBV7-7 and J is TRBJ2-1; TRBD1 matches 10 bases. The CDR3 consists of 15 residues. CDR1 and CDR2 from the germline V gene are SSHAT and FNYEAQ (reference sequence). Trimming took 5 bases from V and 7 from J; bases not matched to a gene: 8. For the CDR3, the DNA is TGTGCCAGCAGCCGATCGGGGGGACAGGGGAATGAGCAGTTCTTC. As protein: CASSRSGGQGNEQFF.

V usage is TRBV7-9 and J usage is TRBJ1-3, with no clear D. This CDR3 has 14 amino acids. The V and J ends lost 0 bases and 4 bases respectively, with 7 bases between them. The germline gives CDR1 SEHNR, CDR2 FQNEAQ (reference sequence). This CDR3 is CASSLAGDGNTIYF. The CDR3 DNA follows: TGTGCCAGCAGCTTAGCAGGAGACGGAAACACCATATATTTT.

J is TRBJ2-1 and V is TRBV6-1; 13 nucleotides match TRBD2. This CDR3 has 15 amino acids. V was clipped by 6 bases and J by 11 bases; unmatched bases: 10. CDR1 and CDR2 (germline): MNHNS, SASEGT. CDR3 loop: CASRPTSGRGNQQFF. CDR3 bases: TGTGCCAGCAGGCCAACTAGCGGGAGGGGAAATCAGCAGTTCTTC.

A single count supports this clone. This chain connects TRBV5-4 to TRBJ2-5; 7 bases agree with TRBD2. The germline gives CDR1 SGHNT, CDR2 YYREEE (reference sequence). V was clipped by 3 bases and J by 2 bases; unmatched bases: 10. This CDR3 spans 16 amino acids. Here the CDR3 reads CASSSTGGGGQETQYF. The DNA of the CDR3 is TGTGCCAGCAGCTCCACTGGAGGCGGGGGACAAGAGACCCAGTACTTC.

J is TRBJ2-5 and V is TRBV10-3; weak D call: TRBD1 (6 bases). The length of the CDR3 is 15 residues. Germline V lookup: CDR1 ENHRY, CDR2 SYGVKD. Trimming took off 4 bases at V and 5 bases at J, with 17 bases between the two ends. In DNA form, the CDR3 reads TGTGCCATCAGTGGTCCGGTCGCTGGACAGGAGACCCAGTACTTC. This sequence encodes CAISGPVAGQETQYF.

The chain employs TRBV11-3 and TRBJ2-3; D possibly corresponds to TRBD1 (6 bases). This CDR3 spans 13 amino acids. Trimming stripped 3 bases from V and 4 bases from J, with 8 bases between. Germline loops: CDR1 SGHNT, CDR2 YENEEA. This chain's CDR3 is CASSFAGADTQYF. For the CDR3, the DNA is TGTGCCAGCAGCTTCGCAGGGGCAGATACGCAGTATTTT.

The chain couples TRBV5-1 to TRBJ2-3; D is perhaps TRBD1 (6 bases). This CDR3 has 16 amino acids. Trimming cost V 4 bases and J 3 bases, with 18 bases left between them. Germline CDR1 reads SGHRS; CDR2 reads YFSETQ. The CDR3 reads CASSVVGASATDTQYF. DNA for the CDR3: TGCGCCAGCAGCGTTGTGGGGGCCAGCGCAACAGATACGCAGTATTTT.

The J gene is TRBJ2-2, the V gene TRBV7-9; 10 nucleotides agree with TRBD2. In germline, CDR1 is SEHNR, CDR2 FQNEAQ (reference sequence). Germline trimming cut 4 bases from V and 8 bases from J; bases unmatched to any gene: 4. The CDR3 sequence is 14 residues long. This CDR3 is CASSSSGSAGELFF. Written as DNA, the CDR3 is TGTGCCAGCAGCTCTAGCGGGAGTGCGGGGGAGCTGTTTTTT.

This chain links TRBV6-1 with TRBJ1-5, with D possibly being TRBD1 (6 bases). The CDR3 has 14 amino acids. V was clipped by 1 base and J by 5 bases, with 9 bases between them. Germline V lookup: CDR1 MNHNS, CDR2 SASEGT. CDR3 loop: CASSEGWGHQPQHF. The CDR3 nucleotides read TGTGCCAGCAGTGAAGGTTGGGGGCATCAGCCCCAGCATTTT.

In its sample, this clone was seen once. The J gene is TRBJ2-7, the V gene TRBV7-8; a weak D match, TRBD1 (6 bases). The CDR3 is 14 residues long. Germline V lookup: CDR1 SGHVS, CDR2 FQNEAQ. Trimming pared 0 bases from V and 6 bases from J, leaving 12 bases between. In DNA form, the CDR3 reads TGTGCCAGCAGCTTAGCAGAAACAGGGTTCGAGCAGTACTTC. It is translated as CASSLAETGFEQYF.

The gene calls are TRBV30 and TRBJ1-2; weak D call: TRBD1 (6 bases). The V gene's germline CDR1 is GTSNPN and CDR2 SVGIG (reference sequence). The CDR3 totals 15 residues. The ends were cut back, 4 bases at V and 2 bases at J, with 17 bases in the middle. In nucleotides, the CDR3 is TGTGCCTGGACCCGTCTGGGGGCCGGGAACTATGGCTACACCTTC. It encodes CAWTRLGAGNYGYTF.

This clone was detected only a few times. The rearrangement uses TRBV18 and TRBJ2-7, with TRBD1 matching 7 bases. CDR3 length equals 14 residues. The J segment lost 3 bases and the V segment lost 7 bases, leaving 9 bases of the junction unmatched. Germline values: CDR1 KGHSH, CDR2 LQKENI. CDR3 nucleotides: TGTGCCAGCTGTATAAGTCGGGACAGCTACGAGCAGTACTTC. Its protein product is CASCISRDSYEQYF.

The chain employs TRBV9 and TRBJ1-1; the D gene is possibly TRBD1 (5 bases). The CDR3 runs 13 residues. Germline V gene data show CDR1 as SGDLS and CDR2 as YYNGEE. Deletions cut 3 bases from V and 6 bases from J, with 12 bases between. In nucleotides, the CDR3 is TGTGCCAGCAGCGCTCGAGCGGGGGCTGAAGCTTTCTTT. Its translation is CASSARAGAEAFF.

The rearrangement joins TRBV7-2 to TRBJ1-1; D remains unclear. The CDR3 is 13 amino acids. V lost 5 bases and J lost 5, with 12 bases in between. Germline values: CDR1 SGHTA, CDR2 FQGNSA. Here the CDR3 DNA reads TGTGCCAGCAGCCCCCCCATGAGGACTGAAGCTTTCTTT. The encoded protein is CASSPPMRTEAFF.

The CDR3 nucleotides read TGCGCCAGCGCTCTCGGGGTCGCAATCACCGGGGAGCTGTTTTTT. This encodes CASALGVAITGELFF. The rearrangement joins TRBV4-1 to TRBJ2-2, with TRBD2 as a possible D gene (5 bases). V gave up 8 bases and J gave up 4 bases, with 17 bases separating them. This CDR3 region has 15 residues. CDR1 and CDR2 from the germline V gene are MGHRA and YSYEKL.

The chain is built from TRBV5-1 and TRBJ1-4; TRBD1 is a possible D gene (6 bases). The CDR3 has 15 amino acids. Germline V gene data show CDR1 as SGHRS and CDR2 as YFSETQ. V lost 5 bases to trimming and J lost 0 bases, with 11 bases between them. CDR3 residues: CASRRTATTNEKLFF. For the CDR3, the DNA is TGCGCCAGCAGACGGACAGCTACAACTAATGAAAAACTGTTTTTT.

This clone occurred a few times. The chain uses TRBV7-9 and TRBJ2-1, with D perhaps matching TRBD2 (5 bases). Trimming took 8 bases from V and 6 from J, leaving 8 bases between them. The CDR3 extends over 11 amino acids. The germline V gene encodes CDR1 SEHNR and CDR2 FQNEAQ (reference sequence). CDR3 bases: TGTGCCAGCGAGGCGGGCAATGAGCAGTTCTTC. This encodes CASEAGNEQFF.

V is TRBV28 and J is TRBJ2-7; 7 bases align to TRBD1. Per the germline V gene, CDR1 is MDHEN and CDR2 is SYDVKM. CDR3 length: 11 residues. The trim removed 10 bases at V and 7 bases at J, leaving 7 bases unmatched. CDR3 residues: CATETGFEQYF. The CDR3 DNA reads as TGTGCCACCGAGACAGGGTTTGAGCAGTACTTC.

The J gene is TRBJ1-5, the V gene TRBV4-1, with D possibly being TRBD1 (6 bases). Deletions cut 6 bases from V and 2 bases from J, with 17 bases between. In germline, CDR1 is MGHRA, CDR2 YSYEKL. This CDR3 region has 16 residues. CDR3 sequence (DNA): TGCGCCAGCAGTTCATCTACAGGGTTTGGCAATCAGCCCCAGCATTTT. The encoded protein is CASSSSTGFGNQPQHF.

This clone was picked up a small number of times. The CDR3 bases are TGTGCCAGCTCACATACCGGGGGCTACGAGCAGTACTTC. The encoded protein is CASSHTGGYEQYF. This chain connects TRBV18 to TRBJ2-7; tentative D call: TRBD2 (6 bases). The V end was cut by 4 bases, the J end by 3 bases, with 10 bases between. CDR3 length equals 13 residues. Germline lookup yields CDR1 KGHSH and CDR2 LQKENI.

CDR3 in amino acids: CASSGLAGGQGEQYF. The CDR3 DNA is TGTGCCAGCAGTGGACTAGCGGGGGGGCAGGGCGAGCAGTACTTC. The genes are TRBV6-6 and TRBJ2-7; 15 bases are shared with TRBD2. With V trimmed by 5 bases and J by 6 bases, 5 bases remained unmatched. This CDR3 comprises 15 residues. CDR1 is MNHNY and CDR2 is SVGAGI in the germline V gene (reference sequence).

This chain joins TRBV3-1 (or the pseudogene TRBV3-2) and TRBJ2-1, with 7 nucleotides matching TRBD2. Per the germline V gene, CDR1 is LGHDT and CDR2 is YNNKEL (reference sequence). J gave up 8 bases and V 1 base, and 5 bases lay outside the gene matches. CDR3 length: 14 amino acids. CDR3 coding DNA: TGTGCCAGCAGCCAAGTAAGGACTAGTGATGAGCAGTTCTTC. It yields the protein CASSQVRTSDEQFF.